The T cell receptor (beta chain) under discussion was sequenced for a study of blood T cell repertoires in COVID-19. Study in general: The origin of the acute and convalescent COVID-19 samples was the United States, Italy and Spain. The cDNA or gDNA used as material had been derived from T cells, B-cell-depleted T cells, or PBMCs.

Per the original data handling: Reference gene primer amplification gave nucleated cell count estimates. Measured with immunoSEQ multiplex PCR; TCRdb has only the in-frame clones, and not every one. V, J and clone size derive from that table, while D and trimming were established from the DNA sequence. The table records some 350,000 clones, about 93% of them present only once. CDR1 is SEHNR, CDR2 FQNEAQ, per germline (reference sequence). The CDR3 has 16 amino acids. Trimming stripped 1 base from V and 4 bases from J, with 15 bases between. The chain joins TRBV7-9 to TRBJ2-3, with D possibly TRBD1 on 6 matching bases. The material sequenced was peripheral blood. This TCR came from a woman younger than 30 who had recovered from COVID-19. The CDR3 nucleotides are TGTGCCAGCAGCTTAGTGAGGGGGATCCCCTCAGATACGCAGTATTTT. It encodes CASSLVRGIPSDTQYF.